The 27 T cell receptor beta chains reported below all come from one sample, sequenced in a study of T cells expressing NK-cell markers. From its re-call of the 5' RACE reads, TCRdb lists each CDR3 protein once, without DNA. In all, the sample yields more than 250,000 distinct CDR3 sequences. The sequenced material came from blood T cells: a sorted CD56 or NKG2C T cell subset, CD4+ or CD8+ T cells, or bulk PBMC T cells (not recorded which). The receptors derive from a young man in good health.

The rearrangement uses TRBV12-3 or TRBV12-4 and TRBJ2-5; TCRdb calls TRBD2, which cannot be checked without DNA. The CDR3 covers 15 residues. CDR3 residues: CASSPSFGGGETQYF.

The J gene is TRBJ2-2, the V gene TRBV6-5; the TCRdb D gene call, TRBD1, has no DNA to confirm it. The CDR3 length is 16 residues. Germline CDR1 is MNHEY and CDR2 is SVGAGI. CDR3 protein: CASSYTMQVPTGELFF.

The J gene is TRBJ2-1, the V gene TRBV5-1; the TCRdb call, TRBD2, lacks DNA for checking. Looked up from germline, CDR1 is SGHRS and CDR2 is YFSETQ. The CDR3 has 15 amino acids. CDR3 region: CASSFSGSELNEQFF. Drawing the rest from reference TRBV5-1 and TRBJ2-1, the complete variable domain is KAGVTQTPRYLIKTRGQQVTLSCSPISGHRSVSWYQQTPGQGLQFLFEYFSETQRNKGNFPGRFSGRQFSNSRSEMNVSTLELGDSALYLCASSFSGSELNEQFFGPGTRLTVL.

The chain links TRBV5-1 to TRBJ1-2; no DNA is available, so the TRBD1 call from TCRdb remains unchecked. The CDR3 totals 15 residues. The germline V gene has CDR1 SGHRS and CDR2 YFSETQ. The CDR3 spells CASSWGDRDLYGYTF.

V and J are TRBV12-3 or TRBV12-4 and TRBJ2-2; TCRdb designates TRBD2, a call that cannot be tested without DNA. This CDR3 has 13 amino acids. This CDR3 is CASQREPTGELFF.

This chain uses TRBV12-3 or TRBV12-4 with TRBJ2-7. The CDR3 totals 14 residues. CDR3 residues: CASSYRYGANEQYF.

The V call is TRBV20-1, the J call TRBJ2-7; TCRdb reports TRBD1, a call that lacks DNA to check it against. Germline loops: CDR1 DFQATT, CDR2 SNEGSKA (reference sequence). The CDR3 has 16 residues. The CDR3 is CSVQGAGSLLSYEQYF.

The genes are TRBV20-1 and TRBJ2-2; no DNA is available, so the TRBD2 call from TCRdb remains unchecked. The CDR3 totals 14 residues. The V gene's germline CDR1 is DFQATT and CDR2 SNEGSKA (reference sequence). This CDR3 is CSALGLADTGELFF.

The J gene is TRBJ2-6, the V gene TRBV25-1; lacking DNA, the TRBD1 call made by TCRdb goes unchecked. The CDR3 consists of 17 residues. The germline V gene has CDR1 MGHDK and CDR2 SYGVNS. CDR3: CASSAGTGEAGANVLTF. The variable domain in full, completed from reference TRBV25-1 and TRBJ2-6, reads EADIYQTPRYLVIGTGKKITLECSQTMGHDKMYWYQQDPGMELHLIHYSYGVNSTEKGDLSSESTVSRIRTEHFPLTLESARPSHTSQYLCASSAGTGEAGANVLTFGAGSRLTVL.

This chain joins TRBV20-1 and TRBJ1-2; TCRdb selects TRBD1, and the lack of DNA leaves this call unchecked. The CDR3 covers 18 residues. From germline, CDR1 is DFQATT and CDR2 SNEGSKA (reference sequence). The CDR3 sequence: CSAATGQGSLPGNYGYTF.

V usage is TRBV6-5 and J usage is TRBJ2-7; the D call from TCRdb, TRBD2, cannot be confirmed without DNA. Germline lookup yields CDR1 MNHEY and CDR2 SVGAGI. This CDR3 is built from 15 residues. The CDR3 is CASSFLAGDSYEQYF.

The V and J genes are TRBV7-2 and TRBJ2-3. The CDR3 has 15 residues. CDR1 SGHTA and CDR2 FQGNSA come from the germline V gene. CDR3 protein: CASRFGGVSTDTQYF.

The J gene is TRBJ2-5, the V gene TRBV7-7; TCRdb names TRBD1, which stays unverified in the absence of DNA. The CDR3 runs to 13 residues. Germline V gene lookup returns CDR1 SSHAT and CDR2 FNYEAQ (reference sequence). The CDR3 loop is CASSRDSEETQYF.

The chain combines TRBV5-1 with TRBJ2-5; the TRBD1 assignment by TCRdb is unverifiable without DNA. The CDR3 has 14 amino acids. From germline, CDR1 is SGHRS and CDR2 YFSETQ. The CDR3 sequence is CASSSGTHQETQYF.

The CDR3 sequence is CASSSPRASGTYEQYF. The gene calls are TRBV12-3 or TRBV12-4 and TRBJ2-7; TCRdb designates TRBD2, a call that cannot be tested without DNA. CDR3 size: 16 residues.

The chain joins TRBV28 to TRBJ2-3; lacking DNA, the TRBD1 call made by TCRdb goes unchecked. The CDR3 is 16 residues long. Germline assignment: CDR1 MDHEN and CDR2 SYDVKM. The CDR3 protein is CATYRPGGTVIDTQYF.

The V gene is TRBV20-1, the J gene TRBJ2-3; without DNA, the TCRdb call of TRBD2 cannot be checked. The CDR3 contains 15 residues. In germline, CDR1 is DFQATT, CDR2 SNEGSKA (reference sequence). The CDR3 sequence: CSAAKGLAGADTQYF.

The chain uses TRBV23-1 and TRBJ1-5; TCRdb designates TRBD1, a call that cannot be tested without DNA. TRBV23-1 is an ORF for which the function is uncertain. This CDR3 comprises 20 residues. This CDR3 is CASSHPRDREVVINNQPQHF.

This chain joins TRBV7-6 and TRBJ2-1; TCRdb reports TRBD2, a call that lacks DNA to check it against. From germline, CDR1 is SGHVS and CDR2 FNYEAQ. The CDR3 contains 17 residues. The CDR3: CASSVLTSASSYNEQFF.

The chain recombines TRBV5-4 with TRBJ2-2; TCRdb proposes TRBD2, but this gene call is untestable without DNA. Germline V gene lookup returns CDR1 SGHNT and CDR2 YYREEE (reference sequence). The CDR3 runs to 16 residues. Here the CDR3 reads CASSRGGRGNTGELFF.

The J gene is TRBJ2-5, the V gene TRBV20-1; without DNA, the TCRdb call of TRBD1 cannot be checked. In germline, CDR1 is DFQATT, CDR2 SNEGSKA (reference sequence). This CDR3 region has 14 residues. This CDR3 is CSANPGPVLETQYF.

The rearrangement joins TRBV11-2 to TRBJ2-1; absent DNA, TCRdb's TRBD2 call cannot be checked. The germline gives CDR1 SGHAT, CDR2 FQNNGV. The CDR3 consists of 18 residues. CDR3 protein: CASNRANLAVSSYNEQFF.

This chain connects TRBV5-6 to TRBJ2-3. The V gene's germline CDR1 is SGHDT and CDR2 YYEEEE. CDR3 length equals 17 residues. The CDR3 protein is CASSSITDTSSTDTQYF.

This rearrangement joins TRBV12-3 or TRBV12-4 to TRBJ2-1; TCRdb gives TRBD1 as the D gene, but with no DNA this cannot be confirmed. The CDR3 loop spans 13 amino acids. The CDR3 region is CASSLAGGLEQFF.

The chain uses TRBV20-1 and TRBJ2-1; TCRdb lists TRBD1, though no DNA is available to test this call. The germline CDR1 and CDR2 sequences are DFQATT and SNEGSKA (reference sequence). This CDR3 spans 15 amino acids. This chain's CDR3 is CSAQTGARGINEQFF.

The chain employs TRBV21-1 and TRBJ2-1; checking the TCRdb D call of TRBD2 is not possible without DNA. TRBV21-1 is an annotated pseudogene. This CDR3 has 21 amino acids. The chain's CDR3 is CASSSPWSLAGGGTLLDEQFF.

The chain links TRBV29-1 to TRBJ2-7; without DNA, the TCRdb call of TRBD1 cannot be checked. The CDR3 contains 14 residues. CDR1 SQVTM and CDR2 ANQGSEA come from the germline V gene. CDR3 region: CSVEKFPQSYEQYF.